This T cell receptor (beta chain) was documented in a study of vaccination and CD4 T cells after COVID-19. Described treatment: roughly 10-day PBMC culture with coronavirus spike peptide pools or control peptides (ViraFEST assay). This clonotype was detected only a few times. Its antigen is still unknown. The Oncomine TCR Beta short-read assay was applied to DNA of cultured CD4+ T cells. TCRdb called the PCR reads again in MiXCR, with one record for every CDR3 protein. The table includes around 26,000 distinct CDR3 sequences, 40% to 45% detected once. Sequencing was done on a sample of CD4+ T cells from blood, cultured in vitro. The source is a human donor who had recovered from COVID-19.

The CDR3: CATSDWAGGIEGYTF. In nucleotides, the CDR3 is TGTGCCACCAGTGATTGGGCAGGGGGTATTGAGGGCTACACCTTC. This chain joins TRBV24-1 and TRBJ1-2; 7 nucleotides agree with TRBD1. Unmatched junction bases numbered 10, after V lost 2 bases and J lost 8 bases. The V gene's germline CDR1 is KGHDR and CDR2 SFDVKD. This CDR3 has 15 residues.